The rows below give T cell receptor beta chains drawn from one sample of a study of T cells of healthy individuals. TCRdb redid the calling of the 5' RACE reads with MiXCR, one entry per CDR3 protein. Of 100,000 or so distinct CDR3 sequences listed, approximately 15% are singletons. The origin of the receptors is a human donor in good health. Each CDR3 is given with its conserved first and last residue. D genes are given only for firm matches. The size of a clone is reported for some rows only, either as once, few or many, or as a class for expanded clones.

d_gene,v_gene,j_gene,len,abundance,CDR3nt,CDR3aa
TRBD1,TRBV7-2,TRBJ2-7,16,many,TGTGCCAGCAGCTTCCCGGGACAGGGAAGCTCCTACGAGCAGTACTTC,CASSFPGQGSSYEQYF
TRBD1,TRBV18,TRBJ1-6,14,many,TGTGCCAGCTCACTGGGACAGCCTAATTCACCCCTCCACTTT,CASSLGQPNSPLHF
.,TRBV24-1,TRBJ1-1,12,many,TGTGCCACCAGTGATGTGGGCACTGAAGCTTTCTTT,CATSDVGTEAFF
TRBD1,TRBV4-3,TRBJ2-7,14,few,TGCGCCAGCAGCTCCCGGGACAGGGGTGACGAGCAGTACTTC,CASSSRDRGDEQYF
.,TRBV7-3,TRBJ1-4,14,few,TGTGCCAGCAGCTTAGTAGGGGGGGGAGAAAAACTGTTTTTT,CASSLVGGGEKLFF
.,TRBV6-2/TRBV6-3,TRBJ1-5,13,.,TGTGCCAGCACCCAGGACGGAGATCAGCCCCAGCATTTT,CASTQDGDQPQHF
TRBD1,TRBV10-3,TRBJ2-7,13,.,TGTGCCATCAGACGACAGGGTCCTTACGAGCAGTACTTC,CAIRRQGPYEQYF
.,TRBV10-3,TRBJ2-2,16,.,TGTGCCATCAGTGAGTTGTTCGCTAGCGAGAACGGGGAGCTGTTTTTT,CAISELFASENGELFF
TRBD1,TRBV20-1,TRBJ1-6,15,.,TGCAGTGCTCCCCGAGAACAGGGGAATAATTCACCCCTCCACTTT,CSAPREQGNNSPLHF
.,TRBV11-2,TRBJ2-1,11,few,TGTGCCAGCAGCTTACGGAATGAGCAGTTCTTC,CASSLRNEQFF
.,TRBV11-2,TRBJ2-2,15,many,TGTGCCAGCAGCTTAGTCAGGGGAGGCACCGGGGAGCTGTTTTTT,CASSLVRGGTGELFF
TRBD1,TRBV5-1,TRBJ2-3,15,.,TGCGCCAGCAGCCCTGGACAGGGGGCCGCAGATACGCAGTATTTT,CASSPGQGAADTQYF
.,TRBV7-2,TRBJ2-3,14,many,TGTGCCAGCAGCTCTGGGATTGTCTCCCGAGCGCAGTATTTT,CASSSGIVSRAQYF
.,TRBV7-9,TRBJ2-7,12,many,TGTGCCAGCAGAGGGACTGCCTACGAGCAGTACTTC,CASRGTAYEQYF
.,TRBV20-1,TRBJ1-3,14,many,TGCAGTGCTAGAGATAAGAGGGTGGAAAACACCATATATTTT,CSARDKRVENTIYF
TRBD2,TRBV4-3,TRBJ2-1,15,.,TGCGCCAGCAGCCAAGGACTAGCATTAGACTTTGAGCAGTTCTTC,CASSQGLALDFEQFF
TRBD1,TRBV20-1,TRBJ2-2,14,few,TGCAGTGCTAGAGACCCGACAGGGTACGGGGAGCTGTTTTTT,CSARDPTGYGELFF
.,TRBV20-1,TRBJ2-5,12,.,TGCAGTGCTGTGGAAATTCGGGAGACCCAGTACTTC,CSAVEIRETQYF
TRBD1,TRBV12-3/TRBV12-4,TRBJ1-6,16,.,TGTGCCAGCAGTTCCGGGACAGGGACGGGGAATTCACCCCTCCACTTT,CASSSGTGTGNSPLHF
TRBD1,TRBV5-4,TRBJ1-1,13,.,TGTGCCAGCAGCTTGCCGGGGGACAGGGGGGCTTTCTTT,CASSLPGDRGAFF
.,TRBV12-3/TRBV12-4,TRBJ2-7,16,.,TGTGCCAGCAGTGGCCGCGCCGACCAAACCCAATACGAGCAGTACTTC,CASSGRADQTQYEQYF
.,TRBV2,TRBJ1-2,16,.,TGTGCCAGCAGTGAAGCGCGGCTAGCGGCTAACTATGGCTACACCTTC,CASSEARLAANYGYTF
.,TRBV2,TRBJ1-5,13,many,TGTGCCAGCACCGTCCAGGGTATAGGGCCCCAGCATTTT,CASTVQGIGPQHF
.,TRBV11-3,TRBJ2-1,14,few,TGTGCCAGCAGCTCCCAGACAGGCCGAAATGAGCAGTTCTTC,CASSSQTGRNEQFF
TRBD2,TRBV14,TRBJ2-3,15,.,TGTGCCAGCAGCCAACGCGGGGGGGCCGTAGATACGCAGTATTTT,CASSQRGGAVDTQYF
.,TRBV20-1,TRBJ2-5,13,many,TGCAGTGCTAGGGCGACTCGGAAAGAGACCCAGTACTTC,CSARATRKETQYF
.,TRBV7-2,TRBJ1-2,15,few,TGTGCCAGCAGCTTAGGAGGCAGCTTTAACTATGGCTACACCTTC,CASSLGGSFNYGYTF
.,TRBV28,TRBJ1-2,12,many,TGTGCCAGCAGAAGGAGGAACTATGGCTACACCTTC,CASRRRNYGYTF
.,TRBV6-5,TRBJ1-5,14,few,TGTGCCAGCAGTTTGGGGGGCTCCAATCAGCCCCAGCATTTT,CASSLGGSNQPQHF
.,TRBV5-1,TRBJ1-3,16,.,TGCGCCAGCAGCTTTATGGGACTGAGCTCTGGAAACACCATATATTTT,CASSFMGLSSGNTIYF
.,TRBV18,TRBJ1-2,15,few,TGTGCCAGCTCACTCCCCGTGGGAACTGGTTATGGCTACACCTTC,CASSLPVGTGYGYTF
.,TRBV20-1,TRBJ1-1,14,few,TGCAGTGCTGCAGGGTTTATGGGGAACACTGAAGCTTTCTTT,CSAAGFMGNTEAFF
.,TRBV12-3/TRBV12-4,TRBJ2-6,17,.,TGTGCCAGCAGCTTTTGGGGGTGGTCGCCTGGGGCCAACGTCCTGACTTTC,CASSFWGWSPGANVLTF
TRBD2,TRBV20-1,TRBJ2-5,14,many,TGCAGTGCTGAAGGACCCAGCGGGGTGGAAACCCAGTACTTC,CSAEGPSGVETQYF
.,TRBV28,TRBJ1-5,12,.,TGTGCCAGCAGTCCCCCCGGGGCGCGGAGGCATTTT,CASSPPGARRHF
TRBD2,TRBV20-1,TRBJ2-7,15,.,TGCAGTGCTGGTCTAGCGGGGGGGCGGTCCTACGAGCAGTACTTC,CSAGLAGGRSYEQYF
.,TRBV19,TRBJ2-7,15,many,TGTGCCAGTAGTTCCCTGGCGGAGTCGTTCTACGAGCAGTACTTC,CASSSLAESFYEQYF
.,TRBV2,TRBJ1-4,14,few,TGTGCCAGCCTCGACGGAGGGAGGGATGAAAAACTGTTTTTT,CASLDGGRDEKLFF
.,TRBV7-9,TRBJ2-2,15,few,TGTGCCAGCAGCCCTAGCCCTATCGTCACCGGGGAGCTGTTTTTT,CASSPSPIVTGELFF
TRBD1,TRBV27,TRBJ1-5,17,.,TGTGCCAGCAGTTCGGGGACAGAGCTTTATAGCAATCAGCCCCAGCATTTT,CASSSGTELYSNQPQHF
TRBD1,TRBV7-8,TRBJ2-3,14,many,TGTGCCAGCAGCTTACAGGGGGCTGCAGATACGCAGTATTTT,CASSLQGAADTQYF
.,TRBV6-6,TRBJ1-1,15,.,TGTGCCAGCACAGTTAGTCCCCGGAGGAACACTGAAGCTTTCTTT,CASTVSPRRNTEAFF
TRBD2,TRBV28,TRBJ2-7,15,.,TGTGCCAGCAGTTTGACTAGCGGGATTATCTACGAGCAGTACTTC,CASSLTSGIIYEQYF
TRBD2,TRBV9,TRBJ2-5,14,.,TGTGCCAGCAGCAAGGGACTAGCGGAAGAGACCCAGTACTTC,CASSKGLAEETQYF
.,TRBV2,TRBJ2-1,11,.,TGTGCCAGCAGGTACTACAATGAGCAGTTCTTC,CASRYYNEQFF
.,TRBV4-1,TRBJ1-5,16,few,TGCGCCAGCAGCCAAGACCCTGGCCAGGGCGGGGGTCCCCAGCATTTT,CASSQDPGQGGGPQHF